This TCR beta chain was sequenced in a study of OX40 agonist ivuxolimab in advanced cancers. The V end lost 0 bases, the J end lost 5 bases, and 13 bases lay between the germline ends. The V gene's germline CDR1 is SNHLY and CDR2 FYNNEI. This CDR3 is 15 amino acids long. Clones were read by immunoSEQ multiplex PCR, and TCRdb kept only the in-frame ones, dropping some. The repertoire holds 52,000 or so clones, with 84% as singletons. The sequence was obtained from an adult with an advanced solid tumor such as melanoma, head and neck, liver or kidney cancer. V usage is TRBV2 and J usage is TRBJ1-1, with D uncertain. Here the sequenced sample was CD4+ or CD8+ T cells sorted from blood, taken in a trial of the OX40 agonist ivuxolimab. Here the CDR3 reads CASSEAGSWMTEAFF. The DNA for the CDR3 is TGTGCCAGCAGTGAAGCAGGATCCTGGATGACTGAAGCTTTCTTT.